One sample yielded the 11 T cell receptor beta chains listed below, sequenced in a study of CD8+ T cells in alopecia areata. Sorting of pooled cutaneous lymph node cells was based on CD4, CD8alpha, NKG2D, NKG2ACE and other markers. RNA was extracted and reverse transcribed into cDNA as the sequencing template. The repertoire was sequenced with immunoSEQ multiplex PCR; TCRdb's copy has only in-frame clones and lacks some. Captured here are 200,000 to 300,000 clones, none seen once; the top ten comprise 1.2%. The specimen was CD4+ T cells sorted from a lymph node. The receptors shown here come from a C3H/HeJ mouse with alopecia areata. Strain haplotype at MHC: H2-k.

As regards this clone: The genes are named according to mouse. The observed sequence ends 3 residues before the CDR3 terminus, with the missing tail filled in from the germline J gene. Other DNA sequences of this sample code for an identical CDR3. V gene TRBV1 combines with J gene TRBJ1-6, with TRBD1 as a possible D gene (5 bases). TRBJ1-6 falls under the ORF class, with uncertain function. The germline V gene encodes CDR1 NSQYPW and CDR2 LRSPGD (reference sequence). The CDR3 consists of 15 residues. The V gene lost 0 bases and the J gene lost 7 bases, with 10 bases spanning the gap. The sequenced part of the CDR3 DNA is TGCACCTGCAGTGCAGATCTCGGGGGGAATTCGCCC. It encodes CTCSADLGGNSP. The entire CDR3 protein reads CTCSADLGGNSPLYF.

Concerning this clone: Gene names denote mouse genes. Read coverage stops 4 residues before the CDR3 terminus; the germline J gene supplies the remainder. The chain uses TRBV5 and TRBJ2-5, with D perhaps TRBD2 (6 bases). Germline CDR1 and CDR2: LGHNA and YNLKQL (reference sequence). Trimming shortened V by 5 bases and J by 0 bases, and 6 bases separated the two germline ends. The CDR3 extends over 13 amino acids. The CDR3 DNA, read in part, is TGTGCCAGCAGCTGGGGGAACCAAGAC. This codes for CASSWGNQD. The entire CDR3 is CASSWGNQDTQYF.

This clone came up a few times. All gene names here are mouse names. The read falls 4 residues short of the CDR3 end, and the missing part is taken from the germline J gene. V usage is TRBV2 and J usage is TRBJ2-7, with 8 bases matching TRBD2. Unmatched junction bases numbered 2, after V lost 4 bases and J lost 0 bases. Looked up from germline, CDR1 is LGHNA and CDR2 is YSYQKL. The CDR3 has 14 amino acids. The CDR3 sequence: CASSPGGSSYEQYF. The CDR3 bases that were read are TGTGCCAGCAGCCCTGGGGGGTCCTCCTAT.

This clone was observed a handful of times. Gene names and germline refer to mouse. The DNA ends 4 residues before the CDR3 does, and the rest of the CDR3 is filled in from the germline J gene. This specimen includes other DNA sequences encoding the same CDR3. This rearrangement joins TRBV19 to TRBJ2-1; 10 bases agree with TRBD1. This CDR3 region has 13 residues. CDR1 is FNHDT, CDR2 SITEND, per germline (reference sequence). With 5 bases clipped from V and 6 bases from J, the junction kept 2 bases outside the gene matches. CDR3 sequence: CASRRDRGAEQFF. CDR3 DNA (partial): TGTGCCAGCAGACGGGACAGGGGTGCT.

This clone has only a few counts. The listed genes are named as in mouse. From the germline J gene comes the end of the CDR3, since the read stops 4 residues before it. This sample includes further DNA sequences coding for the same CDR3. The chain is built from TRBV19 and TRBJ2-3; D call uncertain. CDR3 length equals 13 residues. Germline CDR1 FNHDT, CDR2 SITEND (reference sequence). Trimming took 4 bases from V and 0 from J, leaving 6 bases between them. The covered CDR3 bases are TGTGCCAGCAGTCTGAATAGTGCAGAA. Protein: CASSLNSAE. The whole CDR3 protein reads CASSLNSAETLYF. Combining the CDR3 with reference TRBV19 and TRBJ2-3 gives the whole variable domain GGIITQTPKFLIGQEGQKLTLKCQQNFNHDTMYWYRQDSGKGLRLIYYSITENDLQKGDLSEGYDASREKKSSFSLTVTSAQKNEMAVFLCASSLNSAETLYFGSGTRLTVL.

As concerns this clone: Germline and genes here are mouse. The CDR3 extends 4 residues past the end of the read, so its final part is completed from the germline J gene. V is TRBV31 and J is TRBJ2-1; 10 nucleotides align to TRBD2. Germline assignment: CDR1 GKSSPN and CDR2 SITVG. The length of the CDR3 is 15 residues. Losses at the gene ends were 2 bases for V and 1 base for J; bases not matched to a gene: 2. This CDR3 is CAWSGGLGNYAEQFF. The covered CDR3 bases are TGTGCCTGGAGTGGGGGACTGGGGAACTATGCT.

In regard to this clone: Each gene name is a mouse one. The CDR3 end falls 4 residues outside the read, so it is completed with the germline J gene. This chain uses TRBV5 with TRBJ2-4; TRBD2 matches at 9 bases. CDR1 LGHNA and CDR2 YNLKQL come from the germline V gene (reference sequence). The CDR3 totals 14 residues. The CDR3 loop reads CASSPHWGANTLYF. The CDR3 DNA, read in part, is TGTGCCAGCAGCCCCCACTGGGGGGCAAAC.

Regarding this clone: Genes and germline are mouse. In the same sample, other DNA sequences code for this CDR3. The CDR3 loop is CASSIGGTGNYAEQFF. The CDR3 bases that were read are TGTGCCAGCAGTATAGGGGGGACAGGGAACTATGCT. The chain carries TRBV19 and TRBJ2-1; TRBD1 matches 9 bases. The read halts 4 residues ahead of the CDR3 end, with the missing end drawn from the germline J gene. Trimming removed 0 bases from V and 1 base from J; junction bases left unmatched: 2. Germline loops: CDR1 FNHDT, CDR2 SITEND (reference sequence). This CDR3 comprises 16 residues.

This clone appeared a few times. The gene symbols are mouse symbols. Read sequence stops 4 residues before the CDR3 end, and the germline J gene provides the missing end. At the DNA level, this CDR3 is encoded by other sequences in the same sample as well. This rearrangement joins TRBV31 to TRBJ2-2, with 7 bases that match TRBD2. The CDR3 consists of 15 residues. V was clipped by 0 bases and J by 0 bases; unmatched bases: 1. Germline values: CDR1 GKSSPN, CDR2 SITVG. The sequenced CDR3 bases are TGTGCCTGGAGTCTCTGGGGGACAAACACCGGG. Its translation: CAWSLWGTNTG. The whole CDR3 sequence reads CAWSLWGTNTGQLYF. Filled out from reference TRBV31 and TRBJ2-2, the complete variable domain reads AQTIHQWPVAEIKAVGSPLSLGCTIKGKSSPNLYWYWQATGGTLQQLFYSITVGQVESVVQLNLSASRPKDDQFILSTEKLLLSHSGFYLCAWSLWGTNTGQLYFGEGSKLTVL.

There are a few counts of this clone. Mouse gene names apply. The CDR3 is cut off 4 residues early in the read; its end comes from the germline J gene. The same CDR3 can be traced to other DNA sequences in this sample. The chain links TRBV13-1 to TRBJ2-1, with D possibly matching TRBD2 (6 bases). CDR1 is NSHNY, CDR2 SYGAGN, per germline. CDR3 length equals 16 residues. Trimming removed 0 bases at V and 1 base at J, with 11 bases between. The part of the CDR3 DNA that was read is TGTGCCAGCAGTGATGCATCCGGGGGGAACTATGCT. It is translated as CASSDASGGNYA. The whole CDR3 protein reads CASSDASGGNYAEQFF.

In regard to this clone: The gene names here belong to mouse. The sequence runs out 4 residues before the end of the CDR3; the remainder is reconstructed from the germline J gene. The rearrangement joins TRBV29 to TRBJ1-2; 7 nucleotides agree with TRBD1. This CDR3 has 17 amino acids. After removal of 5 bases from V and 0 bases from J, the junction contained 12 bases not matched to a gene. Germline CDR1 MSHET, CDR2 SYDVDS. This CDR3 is CASSPHREGAANSDYTF. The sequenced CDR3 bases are TGTGCTAGCAGTCCCCACAGGGAGGGGGCTGCAAACTCC.